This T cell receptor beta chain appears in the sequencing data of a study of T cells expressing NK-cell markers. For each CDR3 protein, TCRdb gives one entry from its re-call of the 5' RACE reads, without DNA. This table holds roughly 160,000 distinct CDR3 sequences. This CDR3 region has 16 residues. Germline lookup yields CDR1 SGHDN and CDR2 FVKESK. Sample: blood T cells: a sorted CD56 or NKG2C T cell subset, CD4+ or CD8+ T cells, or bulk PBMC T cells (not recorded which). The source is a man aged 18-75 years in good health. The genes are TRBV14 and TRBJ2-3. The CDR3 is CASSQDSWLSTDTQYF.